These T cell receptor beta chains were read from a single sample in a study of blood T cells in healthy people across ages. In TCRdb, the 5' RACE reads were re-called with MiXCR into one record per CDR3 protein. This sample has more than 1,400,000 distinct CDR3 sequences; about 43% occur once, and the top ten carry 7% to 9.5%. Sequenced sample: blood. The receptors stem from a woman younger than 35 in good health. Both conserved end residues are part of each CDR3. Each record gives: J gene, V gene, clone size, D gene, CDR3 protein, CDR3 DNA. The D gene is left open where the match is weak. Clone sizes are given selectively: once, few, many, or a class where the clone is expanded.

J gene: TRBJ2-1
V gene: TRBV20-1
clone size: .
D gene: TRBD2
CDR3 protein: CSAERAGASEQFF
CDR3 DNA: TGCAGTGCTGAAAGAGCGGGAGCTAGCGAGCAGTTCTTC

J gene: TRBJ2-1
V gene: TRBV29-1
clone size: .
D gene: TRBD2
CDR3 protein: CRVEVAGGPGQFF
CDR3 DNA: TGCAGAGTTGAGGTAGCGGGAGGGCCGGGGCAGTTCTTC

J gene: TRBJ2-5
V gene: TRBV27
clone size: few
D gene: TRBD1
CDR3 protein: CASSLYGTGKETQYF
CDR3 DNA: TGTGCCAGCAGTTTATACGGGACAGGGAAAGAGACCCAGTACTTC

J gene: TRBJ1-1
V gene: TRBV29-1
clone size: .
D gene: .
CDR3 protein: CSGKGFNTEAFF
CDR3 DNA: TGCAGCGGGAAGGGATTTAACACTGAAGCTTTCTTT

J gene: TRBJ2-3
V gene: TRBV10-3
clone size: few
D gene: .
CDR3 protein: CAISDPKGVDTDTQYF
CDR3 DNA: TGTGCCATCAGTGACCCGAAGGGGGTAGACACAGATACGCAGTATTTT

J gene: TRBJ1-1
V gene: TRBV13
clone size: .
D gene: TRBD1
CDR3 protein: CASSRTGQAFF
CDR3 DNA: TGTGCCAGCAGCCGGACAGGACAAGCTTTCTTT

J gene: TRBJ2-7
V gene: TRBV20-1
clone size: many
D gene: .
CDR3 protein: CSARGATGSGEQYF
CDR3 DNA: TGCAGTGCTAGAGGGGCCACAGGGTCCGGCGAGCAGTACTTC

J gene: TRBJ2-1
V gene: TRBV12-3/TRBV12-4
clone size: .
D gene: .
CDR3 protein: CASRDAGWTEQFF
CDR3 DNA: TGTGCCAGCAGGGACGCGGGGTGGACTGAGCAGTTCTTC

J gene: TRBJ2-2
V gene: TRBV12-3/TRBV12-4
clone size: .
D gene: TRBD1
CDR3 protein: CASSYRQGANTGELFF
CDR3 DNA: TGTGCCAGCAGTTATAGACAGGGGGCTAACACCGGGGAGCTGTTTTTT

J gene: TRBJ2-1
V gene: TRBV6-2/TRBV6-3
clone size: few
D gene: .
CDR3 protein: CASTKFEGGPYNEQFF
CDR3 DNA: TGTGCCAGCACGAAGTTCGAGGGGGGGCCCTACAATGAGCAGTTCTTC

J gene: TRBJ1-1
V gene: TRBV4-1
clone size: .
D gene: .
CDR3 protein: CASSQGTNTEAFF
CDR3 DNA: TGCGCCAGCAGCCAGGGGACGAACACTGAAGCTTTCTTT

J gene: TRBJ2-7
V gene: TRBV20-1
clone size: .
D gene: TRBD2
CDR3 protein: CGGTSDYEQYF
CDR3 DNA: TGCGGGGGGACTAGCGATTACGAGCAGTACTTC

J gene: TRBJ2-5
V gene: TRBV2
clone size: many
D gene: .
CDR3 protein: CASSVNRDQETQYF
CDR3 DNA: TGTGCCAGCAGTGTGAACAGGGACCAAGAGACCCAGTACTTC

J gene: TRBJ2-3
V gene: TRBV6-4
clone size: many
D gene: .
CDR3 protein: CASSDSGGTDTQYF
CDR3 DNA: TGTGCCAGCAGTGACTCGGGGGGCACAGATACGCAGTATTTT

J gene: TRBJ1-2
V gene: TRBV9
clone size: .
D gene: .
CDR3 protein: CASSTGQTSYGYTF
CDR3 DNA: TGTGCCAGCAGCACAGGACAGACTAGCTATGGCTACACCTTC

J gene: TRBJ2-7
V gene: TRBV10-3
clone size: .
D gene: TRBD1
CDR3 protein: CAISALTGVGGEQYF
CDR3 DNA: TGTGCCATCAGTGCCTTAACAGGGGTAGGTGGCGAGCAGTACTTC

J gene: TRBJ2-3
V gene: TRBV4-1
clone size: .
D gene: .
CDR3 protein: CASSTGGVDTQYF
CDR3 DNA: TGCGCCAGCAGCACCGGAGGGGTCGATACGCAGTATTTT

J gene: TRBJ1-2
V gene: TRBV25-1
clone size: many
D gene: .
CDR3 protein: CASSELDRPYGYTF
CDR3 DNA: TGTGCCAGCAGTGAATTGGATAGGCCCTATGGCTACACCTTC

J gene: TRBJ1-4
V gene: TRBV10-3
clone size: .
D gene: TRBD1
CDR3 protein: CAISERTGETANEKLFF
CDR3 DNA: TGTGCCATCAGTGAGCGAACAGGGGAGACGGCTAATGAAAAACTGTTTTTT

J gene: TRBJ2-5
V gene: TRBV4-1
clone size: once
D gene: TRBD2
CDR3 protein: CAGSQMEGGTSGNEQYF
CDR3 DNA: TGCGCCGGCAGTCAAATGGAGGGTGGGACTAGTGGCAATGAGCAGTACTTC

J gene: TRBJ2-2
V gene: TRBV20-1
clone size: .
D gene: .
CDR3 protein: CSAERGFGELFF
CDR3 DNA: TGCAGTGCTGAGAGGGGTTTTGGGGAGCTGTTTTTT

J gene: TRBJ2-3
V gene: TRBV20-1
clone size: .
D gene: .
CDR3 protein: CSARAGWDTQYF
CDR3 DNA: TGCAGTGCTAGAGCGGGCTGGGATACGCAGTATTTT

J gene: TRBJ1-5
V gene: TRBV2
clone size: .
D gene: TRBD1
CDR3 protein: CASRPYSGGAGGPQHF
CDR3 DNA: TGTGCCAGCAGGCCCTACTCAGGGGGCGCGGGGGGGCCCCAGCATTTT

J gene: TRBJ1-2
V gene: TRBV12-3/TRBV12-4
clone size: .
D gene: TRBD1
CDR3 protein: CASLQTSGGWGYTF
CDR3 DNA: TGTGCCAGCCTTCAAACTTCAGGGGGCTGGGGCTACACCTTC

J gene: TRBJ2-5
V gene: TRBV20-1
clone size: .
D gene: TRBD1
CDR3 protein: CSARKGAIQETQYF
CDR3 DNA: TGCAGTGCAAGGAAGGGGGCGATCCAAGAGACCCAGTACTTC

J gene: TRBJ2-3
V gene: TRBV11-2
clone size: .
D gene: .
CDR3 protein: CASSSLLGSTDTQYF
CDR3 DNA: TGTGCCAGCAGCTCCCTGTTGGGTAGCACAGATACGCAGTATTTT

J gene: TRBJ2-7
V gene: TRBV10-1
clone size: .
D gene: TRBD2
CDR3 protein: CASSESASGLHEQYF
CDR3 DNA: TGCGCCAGCAGTGAGTCCGCTAGCGGGCTCCACGAGCAGTACTTC

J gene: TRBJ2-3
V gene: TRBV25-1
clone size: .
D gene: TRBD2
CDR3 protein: CASSALSGGRTDTQYF
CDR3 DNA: TGTGCCAGCAGTGCACTGAGCGGGGGCCGCACAGATACGCAGTATTTT

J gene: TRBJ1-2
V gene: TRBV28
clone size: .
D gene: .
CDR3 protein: CATAKPGHDGYTF
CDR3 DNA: TGTGCCACCGCGAAACCCGGACACGATGGCTACACCTTC

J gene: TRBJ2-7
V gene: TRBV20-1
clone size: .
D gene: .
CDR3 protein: CSATRTAYTYEQYF
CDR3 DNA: TGCAGTGCTACCCGAACAGCTTACACCTACGAGCAGTACTTC

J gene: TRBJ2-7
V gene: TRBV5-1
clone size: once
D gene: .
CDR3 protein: CASSLRSAPDRNYNEQYF
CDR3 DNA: TGCGCCAGCAGCTTAAGGTCGGCGCCCGACCGTAATTACAATGAGCAGTACTTC

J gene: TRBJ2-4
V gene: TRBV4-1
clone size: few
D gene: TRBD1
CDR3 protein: CASSQETGKAKNIQYF
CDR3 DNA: TGCGCCAGCAGCCAAGAGACAGGGAAAGCCAAAAACATTCAGTACTTC

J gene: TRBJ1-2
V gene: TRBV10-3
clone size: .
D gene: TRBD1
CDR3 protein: CAISDSAGGTNYGYTF
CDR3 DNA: TGTGCCATCAGTGATTCAGCAGGGGGGACTAACTATGGCTACACCTTC

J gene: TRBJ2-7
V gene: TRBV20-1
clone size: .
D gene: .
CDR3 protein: CSARSTRETYEQYF
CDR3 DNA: TGCAGTGCTAGATCGACTCGGGAAACCTACGAGCAGTACTTC

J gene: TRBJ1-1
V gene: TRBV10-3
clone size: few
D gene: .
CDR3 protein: CAIRQGGVTEAFF
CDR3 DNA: TGTGCCATCAGGCAGGGAGGGGTCACTGAAGCTTTCTTT

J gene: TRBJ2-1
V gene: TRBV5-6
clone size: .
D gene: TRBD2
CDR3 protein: CASSLPSGSYNEQFF
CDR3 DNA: TGTGCCAGCAGCTTGCCTAGCGGATCCTACAATGAGCAGTTCTTC

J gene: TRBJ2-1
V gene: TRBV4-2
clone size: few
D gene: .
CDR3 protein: CASSQDPGQLLYNEQFF
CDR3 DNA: TGTGCCAGCAGCCAAGATCCGGGACAACTACTCTACAATGAGCAGTTCTTC

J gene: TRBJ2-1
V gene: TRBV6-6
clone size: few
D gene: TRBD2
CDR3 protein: CASSRLAGVDNEQFF
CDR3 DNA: TGTGCCAGCAGTCGACTAGCGGGAGTAGACAATGAGCAGTTCTTC

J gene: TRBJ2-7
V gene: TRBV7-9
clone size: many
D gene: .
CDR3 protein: CASSLTRAQYF
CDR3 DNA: TGTGCCAGCAGCTTAACAAGGGCGCAGTACTTC

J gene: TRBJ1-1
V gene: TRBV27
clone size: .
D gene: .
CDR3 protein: CASSFLGKISAEAFF
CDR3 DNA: TGTGCCAGCAGTTTTCTAGGCAAGATTAGCGCTGAAGCTTTCTTT

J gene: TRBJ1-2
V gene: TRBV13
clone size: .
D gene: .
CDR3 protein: CASSSGGVGYGYTF
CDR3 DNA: TGTGCCAGCAGCTCCGGGGGGGTAGGCTATGGCTACACCTTC

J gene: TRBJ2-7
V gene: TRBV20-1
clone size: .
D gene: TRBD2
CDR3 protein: CGARDNQGTSSYEQYF
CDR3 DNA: TGCGGTGCTAGAGATAACCAGGGGACTAGCTCCTACGAGCAGTACTTC

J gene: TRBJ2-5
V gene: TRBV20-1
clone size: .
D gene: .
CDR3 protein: CSARVSGSRYQETQYF
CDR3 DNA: TGCAGTGCTAGAGTATCGGGGTCCCGGTACCAAGAGACCCAGTACTTC

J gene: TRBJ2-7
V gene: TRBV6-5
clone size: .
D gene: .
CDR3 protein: CASSKQTLSYEQYF
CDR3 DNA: TGTGCCAGCAGCAAACAGACCCTATCCTACGAGCAGTACTTC

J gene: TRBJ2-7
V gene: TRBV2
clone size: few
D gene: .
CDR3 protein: CASMKLSYEQYF
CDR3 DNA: TGTGCCAGCATGAAGCTCTCCTACGAGCAGTACTTC

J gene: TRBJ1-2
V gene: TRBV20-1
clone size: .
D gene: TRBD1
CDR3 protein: CSASGDRSYGYTF
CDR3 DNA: TGCAGTGCTAGCGGGGACAGGAGCTATGGCTACACCTTC

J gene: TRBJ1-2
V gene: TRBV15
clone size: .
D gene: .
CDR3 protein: CATSRAWTGNHGYTF
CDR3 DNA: TGTGCCACCAGCAGAGCTTGGACGGGTAACCATGGCTACACCTTC

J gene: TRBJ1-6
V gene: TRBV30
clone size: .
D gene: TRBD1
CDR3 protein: CAWTSGQGGSPLHF
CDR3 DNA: TGTGCCTGGACTTCCGGACAGGGTGGTTCACCCCTCCACTTT

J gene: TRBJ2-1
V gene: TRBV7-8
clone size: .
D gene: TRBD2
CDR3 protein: CASSPSGGLSNEQFF
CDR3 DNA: TGTGCCAGCAGCCCCTCGGGGGGGTTAAGCAATGAGCAGTTCTTC

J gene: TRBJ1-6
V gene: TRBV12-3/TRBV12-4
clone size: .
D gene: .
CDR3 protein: CASSPRVQFNSPLHF
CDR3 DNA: TGTGCCAGCAGTCCCAGGGTACAGTTCAATTCACCCCTCCACTTT

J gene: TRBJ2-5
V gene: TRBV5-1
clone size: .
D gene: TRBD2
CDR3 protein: CASSFGGLAGEQTQYF
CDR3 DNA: TGCGCCAGCAGCTTCGGGGGACTAGCGGGAGAACAGACCCAGTACTTC

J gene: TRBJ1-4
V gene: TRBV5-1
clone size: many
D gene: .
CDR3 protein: CASRLVQEKLFF
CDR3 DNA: TGCGCCAGCCGGCTTGTTCAGGAAAAACTGTTTTTT

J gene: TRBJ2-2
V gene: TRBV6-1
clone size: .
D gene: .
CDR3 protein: CASSKTDGLPGELFF
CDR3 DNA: TGTGCCAGCAGTAAGACTGATGGGCTTCCCGGGGAGCTGTTTTTT

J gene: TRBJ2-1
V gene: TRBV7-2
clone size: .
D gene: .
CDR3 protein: CASGPLGGGEYNEQFF
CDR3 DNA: TGTGCCAGCGGACCCCTTGGCGGAGGCGAATACAATGAGCAGTTCTTC